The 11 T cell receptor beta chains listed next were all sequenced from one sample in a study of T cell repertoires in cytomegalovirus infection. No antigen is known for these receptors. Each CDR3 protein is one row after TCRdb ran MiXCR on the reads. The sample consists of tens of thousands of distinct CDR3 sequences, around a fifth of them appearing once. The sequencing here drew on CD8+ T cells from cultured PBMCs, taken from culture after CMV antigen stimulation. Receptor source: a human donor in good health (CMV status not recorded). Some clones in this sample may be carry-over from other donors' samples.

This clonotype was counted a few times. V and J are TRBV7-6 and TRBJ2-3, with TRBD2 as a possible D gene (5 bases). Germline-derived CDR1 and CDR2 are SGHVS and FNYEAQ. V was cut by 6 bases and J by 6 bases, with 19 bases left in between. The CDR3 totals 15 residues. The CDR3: CASRNSGSRADTQYF. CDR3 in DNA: TGTGCCAGCAGAAATTCGGGGAGCCGCGCGGATACGCAGTATTTT.

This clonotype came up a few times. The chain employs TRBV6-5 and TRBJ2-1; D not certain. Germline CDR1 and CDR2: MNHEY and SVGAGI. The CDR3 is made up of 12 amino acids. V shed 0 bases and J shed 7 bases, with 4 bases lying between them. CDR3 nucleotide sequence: TGTGCCAGCAGTTACTCGGGGAATGAGCAGTTCTTC. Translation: CASSYSGNEQFF.

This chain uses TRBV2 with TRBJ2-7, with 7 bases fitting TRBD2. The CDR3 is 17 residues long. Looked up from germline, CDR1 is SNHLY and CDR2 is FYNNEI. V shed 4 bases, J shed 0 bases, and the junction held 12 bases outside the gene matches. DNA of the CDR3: TGTGCCAGCAGTGCACGACTGCGCAGCGGGGACTCCTACGAGCAGTACTTC. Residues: CASSARLRSGDSYEQYF. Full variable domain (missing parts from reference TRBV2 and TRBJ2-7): EPEVTQTPSHQVTQMGQEVILRCVPISNHLYFYWYRQILGQKVEFLVSFYNNEISEKSEIFDDQFSVERPDGSNFTLKIRSTKLEDSAMYFCASSARLRSGDSYEQYFGPGTRLTVT.

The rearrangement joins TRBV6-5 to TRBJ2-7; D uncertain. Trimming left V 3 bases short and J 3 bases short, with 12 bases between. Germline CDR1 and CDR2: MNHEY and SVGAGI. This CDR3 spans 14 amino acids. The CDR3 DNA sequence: TGTGCCAGCAGTTATGGCGGAGAAGGCTACGAGCAGTACTTC. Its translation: CASSYGGEGYEQYF.

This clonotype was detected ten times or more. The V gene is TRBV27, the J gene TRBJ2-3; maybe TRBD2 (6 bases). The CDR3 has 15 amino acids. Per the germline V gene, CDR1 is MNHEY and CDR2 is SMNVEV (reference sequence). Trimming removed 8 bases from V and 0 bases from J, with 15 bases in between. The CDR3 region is CASQQTRGSTDTQYF. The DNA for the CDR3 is TGTGCCAGCCAACAGACTAGGGGTAGCACAGATACGCAGTATTTT.

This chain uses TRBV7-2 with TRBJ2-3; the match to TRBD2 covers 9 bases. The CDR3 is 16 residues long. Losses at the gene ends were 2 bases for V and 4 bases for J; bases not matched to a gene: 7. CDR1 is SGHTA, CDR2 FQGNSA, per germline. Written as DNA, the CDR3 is TGTGCCAGCAGCTTACGGCTAGCGGGGCCCCCAGATACGCAGTATTTT. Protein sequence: CASSLRLAGPPDTQYF.

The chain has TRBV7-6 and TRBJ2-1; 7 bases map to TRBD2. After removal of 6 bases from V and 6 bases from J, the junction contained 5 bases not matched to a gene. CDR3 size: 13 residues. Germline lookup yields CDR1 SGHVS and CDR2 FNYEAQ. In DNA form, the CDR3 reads TGTGCCAGCAGGGGAGGGACTGGCAATGAGCAGTTCTTC. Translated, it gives CASRGGTGNEQFF.

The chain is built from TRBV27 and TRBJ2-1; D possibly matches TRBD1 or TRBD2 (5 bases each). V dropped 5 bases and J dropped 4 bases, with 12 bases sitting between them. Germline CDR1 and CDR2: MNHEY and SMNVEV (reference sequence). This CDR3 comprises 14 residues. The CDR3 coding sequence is TGTGCCAGCAGTCAACGGGGCCCGTACAATGAGCAGTTCTTC. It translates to CASSQRGPYNEQFF.

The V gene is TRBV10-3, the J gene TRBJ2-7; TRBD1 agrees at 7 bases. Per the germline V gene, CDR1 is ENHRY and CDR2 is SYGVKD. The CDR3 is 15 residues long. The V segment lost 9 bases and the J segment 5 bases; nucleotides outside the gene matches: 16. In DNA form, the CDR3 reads TGTGCCATTTCCGAGTCAATCGACAGGGTTAACGAGCAGTACTTC. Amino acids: CAISESIDRVNEQYF.

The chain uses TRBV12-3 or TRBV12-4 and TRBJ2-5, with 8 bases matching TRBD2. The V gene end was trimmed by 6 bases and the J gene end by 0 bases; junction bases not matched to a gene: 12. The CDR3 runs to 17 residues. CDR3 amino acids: CASSEYRGGTYQETQYF. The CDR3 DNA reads TGTGCCAGCAGCGAATACCGCGGGGGGACGTACCAAGAGACCCAGTACTTC.

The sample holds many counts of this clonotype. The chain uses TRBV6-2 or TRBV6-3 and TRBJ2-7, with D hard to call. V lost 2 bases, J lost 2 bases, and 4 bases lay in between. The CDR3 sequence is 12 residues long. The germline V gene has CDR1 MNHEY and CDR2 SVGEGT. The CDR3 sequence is CASSYPPYEQYF. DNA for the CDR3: TGTGCCAGCAGTTACCCCCCCTACGAGCAGTACTTC.